This entry features one T cell receptor beta chain sequence. This clonotype was observed at least ten times. The antigen it recognizes is unknown. Per-nucleotide qualities are absent, and no much larger clonotype sits a single base away. The treatment or condition label, read with the paper, signifies: allogeneic hematopoietic cell transplantation with graft depleted of TCRalphabeta T cells and CD19 B cells. Transplant recipients were children who received TCRalphabeta/CD19-depleted allogeneic hematopoietic cell grafts. These data come from a study of T-cell reconstitution after alpha-beta-depleted transplantation in children (dated by TCRdb to between 2015 and 2016). Concerning the study at large: Using TCR repertoire profiling, the study followed T-cell immune reconstitution in a quantitative way in children after TCRalphabeta/CD19-depleted allogeneic hematopoietic cell transplantation.

General findings and caveats noted by the study authors: In some patients, the high TCRbeta diversity seen at day 60 was put down to recipient T cells and intrathymic progenitors that had survived conditioning. Hyperexpanded clone frequencies declined over subsequent months; after one year, T-cell counts and TCRbeta diversity were mostly attributed to newly produced T cells. The apparently early alphabetaT-cell count recovery about two months after transplant was reportedly dependent on only several hundred rapidly expanded clones derived from non-depleted graft cells.

Library preparation was by PCR. This sample was sequenced with an Illumina HiSeq 2500. To normalize quantification of the TCRbeta repertoire, the TCR libraries were built with molecular barcoding that relied on unique molecular identifiers. Clones were called with MiXCR by TCRdb after fastp trimmed the public reads at Q25, and only in-frame beta chains were retained. Here each entry gathers all rows of one CDR3 protein and keeps the most common genes and DNA. The sample table holds around 300,000 distinct CDR3 sequences, of which roughly a tenth were seen once. Approximately 7.6% of the sample is held by the ten biggest clonotypes. The CDR3 contains 14 residues, cysteine and phenylalanine counted. Only the CDR3 region is kept as DNA, spanning 42 bases read in frame from base 1. As encoded in the germline V gene, CDR1 is MNHNS while CDR2 is SASEGT. V trim: 6 bases; J trim: 3 bases; unmatched bases: 7.

This receptor was taken from a boy under two years old with acute myeloid leukemia, due to receive a stem cell transplant. This material consisted of PBMCs, taken before TCRalphabeta/CD19-depleted stem cell transplant. The sequence links TRBV6-1 to TRBJ1-2, with 7 bases matching TRBD1. The DNA is as follows: TGTGCCAGCAGACCTACAGACAGGGACTATGGCTACACCTTC. Protein translation: CASRPTDRDYGYTF.